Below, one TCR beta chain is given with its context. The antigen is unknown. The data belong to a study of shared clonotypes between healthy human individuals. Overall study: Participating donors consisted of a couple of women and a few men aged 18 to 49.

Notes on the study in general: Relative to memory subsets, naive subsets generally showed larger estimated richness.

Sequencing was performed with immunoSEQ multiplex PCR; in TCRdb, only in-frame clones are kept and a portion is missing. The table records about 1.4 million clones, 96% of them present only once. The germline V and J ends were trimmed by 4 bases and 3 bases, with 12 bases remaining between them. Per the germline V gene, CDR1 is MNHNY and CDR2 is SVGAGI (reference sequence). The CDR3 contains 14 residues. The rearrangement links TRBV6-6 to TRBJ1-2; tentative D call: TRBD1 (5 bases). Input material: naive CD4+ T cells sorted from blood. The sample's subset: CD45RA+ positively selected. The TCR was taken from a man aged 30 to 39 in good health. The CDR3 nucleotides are TGTGCCAGCAGTTCACGGCAGGGCGACTATGGCTACACCTTC. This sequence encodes CASSSRQGDYGYTF.